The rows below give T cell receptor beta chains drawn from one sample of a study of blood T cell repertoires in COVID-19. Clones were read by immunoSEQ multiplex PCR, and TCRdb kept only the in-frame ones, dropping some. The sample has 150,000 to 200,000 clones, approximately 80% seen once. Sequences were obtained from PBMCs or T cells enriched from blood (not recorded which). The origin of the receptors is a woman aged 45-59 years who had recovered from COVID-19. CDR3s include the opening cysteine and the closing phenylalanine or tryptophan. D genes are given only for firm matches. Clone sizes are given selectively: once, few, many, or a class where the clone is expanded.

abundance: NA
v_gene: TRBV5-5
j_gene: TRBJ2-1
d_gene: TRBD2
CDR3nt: TGTGCCAGCAGCTTGTCCCGCGGGAGCGTTCCCCTCAACAATGAGCAGTTCTTC
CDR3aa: CASSLSRGSVPLNNEQFF

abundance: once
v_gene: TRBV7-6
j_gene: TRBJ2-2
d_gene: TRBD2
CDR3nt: TGTGCCAGCAGCCTATCTACACGACTAGCGGGGGAGCTGTTTTTT
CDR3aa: CASSLSTRLAGELFF

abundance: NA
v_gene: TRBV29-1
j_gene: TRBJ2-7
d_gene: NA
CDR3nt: TGCAGCGTTGAGGGTGATCGGCAGGATTCCTACGAGCAGTACTTC
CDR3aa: CSVEGDRQDSYEQYF

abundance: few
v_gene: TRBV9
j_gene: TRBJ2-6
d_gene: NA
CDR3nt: TGTGCCAGCAGCGTAGAGCGCTCTGGGGCCAACGTCCTGACTTTC
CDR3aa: CASSVERSGANVLTF

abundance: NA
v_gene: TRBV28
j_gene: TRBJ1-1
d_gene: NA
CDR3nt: TGTGCCAGCAGTTACGTCTTGCTAGGCACTGAAGCTTTCTTT
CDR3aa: CASSYVLLGTEAFF

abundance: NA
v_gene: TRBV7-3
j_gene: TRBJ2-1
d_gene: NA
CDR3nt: TGTGCCAGCAGCCGGTCCGGGCCGAGGGATGAGCAGTTCTTC
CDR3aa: CASSRSGPRDEQFF

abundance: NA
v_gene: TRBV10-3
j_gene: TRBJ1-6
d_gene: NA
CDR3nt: TGTGCCATCAGAGCTGAGGATTCACCCCTCCACTTT
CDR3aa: CAIRAEDSPLHF

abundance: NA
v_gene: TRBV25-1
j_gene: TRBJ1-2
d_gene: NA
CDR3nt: TGTGCCAGCAGTGATACCGGACAGTCGGCCGGCTACACCTTC
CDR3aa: CASSDTGQSAGYTF

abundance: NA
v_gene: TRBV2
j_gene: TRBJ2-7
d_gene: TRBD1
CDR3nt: TGTGCCAGCAGACCCGGGACAGGAAGATACGAGCAGTACTTC
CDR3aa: CASRPGTGRYEQYF

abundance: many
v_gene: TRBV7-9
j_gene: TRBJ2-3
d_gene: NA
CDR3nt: TGTGCCAGCAGCGCGGCCCGCCCTCCCACAGATACGCAGTATTTT
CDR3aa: CASSAARPPTDTQYF

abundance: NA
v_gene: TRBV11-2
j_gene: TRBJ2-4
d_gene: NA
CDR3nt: TGTGCCAGCAGCTCCTCGCTCCTAGCGGCCAAAAACATTCAGTACTTC
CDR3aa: CASSSSLLAAKNIQYF

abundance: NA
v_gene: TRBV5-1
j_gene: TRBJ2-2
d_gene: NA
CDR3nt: TGCGCCAGCAGCTTGGGCGCGACCGGGGAGCTGTTTTTT
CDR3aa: CASSLGATGELFF

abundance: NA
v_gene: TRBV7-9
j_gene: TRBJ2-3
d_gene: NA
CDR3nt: TGTGCCAGCAGCCCGGGTAGCACAGATACGCAGTATTTT
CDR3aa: CASSPGSTDTQYF

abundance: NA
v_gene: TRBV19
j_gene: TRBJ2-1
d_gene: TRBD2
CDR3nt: TGTGCCAGTAGTATTCTCGGGCTAGCGGGAGCAAATGAGCAGTTCTTC
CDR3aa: CASSILGLAGANEQFF

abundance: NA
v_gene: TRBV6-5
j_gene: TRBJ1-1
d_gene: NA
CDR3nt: TGTGCCAGCAGCCAGGGGCGTAAAGCTTTCTTT
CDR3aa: CASSQGRKAFF

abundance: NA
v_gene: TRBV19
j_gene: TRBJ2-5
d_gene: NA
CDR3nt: TGTGCCAGTAGTGTCCAGGGGGGCGGAGAGACCCAGTACTTC
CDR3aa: CASSVQGGGETQYF

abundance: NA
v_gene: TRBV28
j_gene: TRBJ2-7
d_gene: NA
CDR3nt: TGTGCCAGCAGTCGACATGGCCGAAGGGAGCAGTACTTC
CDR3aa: CASSRHGRREQYF

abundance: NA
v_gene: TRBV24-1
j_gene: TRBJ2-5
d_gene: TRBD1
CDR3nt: TGTGCCACCAGTGACCGGAGGGACAGGGTTCTAGAGACCCAGTACTTC
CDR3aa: CATSDRRDRVLETQYF

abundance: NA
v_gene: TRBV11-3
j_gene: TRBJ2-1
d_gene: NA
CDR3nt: TGTGCCAGCAGCTCGCAGGGGGAGGTGGGTGAGCAGTTCTTC
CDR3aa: CASSSQGEVGEQFF

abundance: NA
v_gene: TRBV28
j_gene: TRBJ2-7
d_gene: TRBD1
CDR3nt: TGTGCCAGCAGTCCAGATGGGACAGGGATACACGAGCAGTACTTC
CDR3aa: CASSPDGTGIHEQYF

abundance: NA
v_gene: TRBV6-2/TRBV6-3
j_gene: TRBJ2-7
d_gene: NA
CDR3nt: TGTGCCAGCAGTCGCACCCCCCGGACAGGACTACAGTACTTC
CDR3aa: CASSRTPRTGLQYF

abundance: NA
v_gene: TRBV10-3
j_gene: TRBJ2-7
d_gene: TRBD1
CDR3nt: TGTGCCATCAATAGTTTAGACAGGGCCGGCGAGCAGTACTTC
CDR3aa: CAINSLDRAGEQYF

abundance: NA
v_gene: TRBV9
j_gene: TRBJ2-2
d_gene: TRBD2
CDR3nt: TGTGCCAGCAGCGTCCCGACTAGCGGGGGCCCGAACACCGGGGAGCTGTTTTTT
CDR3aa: CASSVPTSGGPNTGELFF

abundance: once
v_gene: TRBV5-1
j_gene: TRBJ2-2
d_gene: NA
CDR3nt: TGCGCCAGCAGCTTGGGAGGAAACACCGGGGAGCTGTTTTTT
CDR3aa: CASSLGGNTGELFF

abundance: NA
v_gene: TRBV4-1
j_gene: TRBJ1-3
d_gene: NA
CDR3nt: TGCGCCAGCAGCCAAGATCGGGTTCCTGGAAACACCATATATTTT
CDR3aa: CASSQDRVPGNTIYF

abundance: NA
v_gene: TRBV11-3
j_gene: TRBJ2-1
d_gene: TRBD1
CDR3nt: TGTGCCAGCAGCTTCCAGGCCGGGACAGGGGAGAGGAATGAGCAGTTCTTC
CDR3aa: CASSFQAGTGERNEQFF

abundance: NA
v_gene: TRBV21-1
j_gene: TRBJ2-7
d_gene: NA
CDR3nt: NA
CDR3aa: CASSKGVGQGAPYSSYEQYF

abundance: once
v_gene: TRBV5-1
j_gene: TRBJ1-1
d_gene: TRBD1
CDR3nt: TGCGCCAGCAGCTTGGGACAGGGGATGAACACTGAAGCTTTCTTT
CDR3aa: CASSLGQGMNTEAFF

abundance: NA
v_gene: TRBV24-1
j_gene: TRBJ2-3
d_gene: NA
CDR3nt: TGTGCCACCAGTCAGAAGGGGGATACGCAGTATTTT
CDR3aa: CATSQKGDTQYF

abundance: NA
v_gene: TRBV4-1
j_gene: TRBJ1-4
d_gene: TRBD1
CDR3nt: TGCGCCAGCAGCCATGGGGGACAGGGGCCGAATGAAAAACTGTTTTTT
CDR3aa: CASSHGGQGPNEKLFF

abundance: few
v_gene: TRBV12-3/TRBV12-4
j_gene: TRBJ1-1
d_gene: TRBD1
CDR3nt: TGTGCCAGCACACGACAGGGTTACACTGAAGCTTTCTTT
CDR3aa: CASTRQGYTEAFF

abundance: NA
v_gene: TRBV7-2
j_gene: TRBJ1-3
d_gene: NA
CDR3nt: TGTGCCAGCAGCTTAAGGGGATTAAACACCATATATTTT
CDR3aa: CASSLRGLNTIYF

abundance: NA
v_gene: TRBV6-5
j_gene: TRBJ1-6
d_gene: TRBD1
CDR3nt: TGTGCCAGCACTAGGACAGGGAGTAATTCACCCCTCCACTTT
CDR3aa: CASTRTGSNSPLHF

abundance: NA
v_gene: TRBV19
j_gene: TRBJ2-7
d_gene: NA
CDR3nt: TGTGCCAGTAGTCTTGGGGGCGACTCCTACGAGCAGTACTTC
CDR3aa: CASSLGGDSYEQYF

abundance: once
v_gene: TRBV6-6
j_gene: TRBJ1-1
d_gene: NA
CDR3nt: TGTGCCACCCGGTACACTGAAGCTTTCTTT
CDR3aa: CATRYTEAFF

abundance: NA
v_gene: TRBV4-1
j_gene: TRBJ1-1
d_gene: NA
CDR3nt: TGCGCCAGCAGTCAGAGCTTATTCTCAGGGTACACTGAAGCTTTCTTT
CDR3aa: CASSQSLFSGYTEAFF

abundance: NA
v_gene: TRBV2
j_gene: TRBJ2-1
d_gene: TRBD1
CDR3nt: TGTGCCAGCAGTGAGGAACAGGGGATCCACAATGAGCAGTTCTTC
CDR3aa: CASSEEQGIHNEQFF

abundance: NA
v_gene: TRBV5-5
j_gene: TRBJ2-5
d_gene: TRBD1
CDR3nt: TGTGCCAGCAGCCCCCGGACAGGATCGGGGCAAGAGACCCAGTACTTC
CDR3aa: CASSPRTGSGQETQYF

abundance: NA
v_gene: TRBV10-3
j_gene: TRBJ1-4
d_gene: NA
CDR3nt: TGTGCCACCAGGGCTAGTACCCGAGGGAGTGAAAAACTGTTTTTT
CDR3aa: CATRASTRGSEKLFF

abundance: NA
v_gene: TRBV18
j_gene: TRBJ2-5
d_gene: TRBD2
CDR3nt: TGTGCCAGCTCAGCCCTAGCGGGGCAAGAGACCCAGTACTTC
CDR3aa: CASSALAGQETQYF

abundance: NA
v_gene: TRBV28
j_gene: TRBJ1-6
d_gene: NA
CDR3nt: TGTGCCAGCAGTTTAAGACAGGTTTTTAATTCACCCCTCCACTTT
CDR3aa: CASSLRQVFNSPLHF